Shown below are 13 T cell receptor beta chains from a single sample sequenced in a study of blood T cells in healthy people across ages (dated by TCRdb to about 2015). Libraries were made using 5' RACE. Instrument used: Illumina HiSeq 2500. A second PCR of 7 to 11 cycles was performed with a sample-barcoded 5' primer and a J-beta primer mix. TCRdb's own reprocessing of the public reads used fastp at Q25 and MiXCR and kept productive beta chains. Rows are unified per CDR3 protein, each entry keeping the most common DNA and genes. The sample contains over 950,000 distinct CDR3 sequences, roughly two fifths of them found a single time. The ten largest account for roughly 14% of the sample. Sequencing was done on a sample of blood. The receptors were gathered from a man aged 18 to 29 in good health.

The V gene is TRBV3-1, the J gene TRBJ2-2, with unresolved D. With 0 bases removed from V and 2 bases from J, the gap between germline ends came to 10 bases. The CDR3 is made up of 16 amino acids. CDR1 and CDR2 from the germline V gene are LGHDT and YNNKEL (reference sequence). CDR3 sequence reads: CASSQDNAANTGELFF. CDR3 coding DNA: TGTGCCAGCAGCCAAGATAATGCAGCTAACACCGGGGAGCTGTTTTTT. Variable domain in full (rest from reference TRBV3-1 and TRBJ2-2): DTAVSQTPKYLVTQMGNDKSIKCEQNLGHDTMYWYKQDSKKFLKIMFSYNNKELIINETVPNRFSPKSPDKAHLNLHINSLELGDSAVYFCASSQDNAANTGELFFGEGSRLTVL.

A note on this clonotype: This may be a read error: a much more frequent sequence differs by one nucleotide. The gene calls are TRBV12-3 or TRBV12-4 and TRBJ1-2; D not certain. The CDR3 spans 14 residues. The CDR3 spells CTSSPKRGNYGYTF. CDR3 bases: TGTACCAGCAGTCCGAAACGGGGTAACTATGGCTACACCTTC.

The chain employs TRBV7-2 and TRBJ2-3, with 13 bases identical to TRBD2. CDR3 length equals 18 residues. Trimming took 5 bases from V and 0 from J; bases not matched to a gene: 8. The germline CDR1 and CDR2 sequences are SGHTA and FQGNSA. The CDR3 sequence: CASSETSGGSPSTDTQYF. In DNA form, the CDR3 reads TGTGCCAGCAGCGAGACTAGCGGGGGGTCCCCTAGCACAGATACGCAGTATTTT.

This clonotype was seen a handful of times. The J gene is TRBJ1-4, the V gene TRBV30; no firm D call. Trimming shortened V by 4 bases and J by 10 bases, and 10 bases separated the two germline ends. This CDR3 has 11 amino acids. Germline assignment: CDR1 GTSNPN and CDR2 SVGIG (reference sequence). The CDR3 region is CAWKAAGKLFF. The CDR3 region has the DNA TGTGCCTGGAAGGCCGCGGGAAAACTGTTTTTT.

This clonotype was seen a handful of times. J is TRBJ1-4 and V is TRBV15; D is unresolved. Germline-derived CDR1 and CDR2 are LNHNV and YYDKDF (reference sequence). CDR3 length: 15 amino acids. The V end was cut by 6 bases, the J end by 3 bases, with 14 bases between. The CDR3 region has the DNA TGTGCCACCAGTCGTGGGAGTGGGGCTAATGAAAAACTGTTTTTT. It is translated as CATSRGSGANEKLFF.

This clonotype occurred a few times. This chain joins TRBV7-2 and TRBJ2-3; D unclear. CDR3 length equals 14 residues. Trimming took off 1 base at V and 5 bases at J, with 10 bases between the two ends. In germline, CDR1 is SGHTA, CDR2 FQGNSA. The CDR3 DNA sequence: TGTGCCAGCAGCTTAGTCTTCGTGGGAGATACGCAGTATTTT. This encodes CASSLVFVGDTQYF. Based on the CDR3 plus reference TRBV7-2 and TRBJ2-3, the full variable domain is GAGVSQSPSNKVTEKGKDVELRCDPISGHTALYWYRQSLGQGLEFLIYFQGNSAPDKSGLPSDRFSAERTGGSVSTLTIQRTQQEDSAVYLCASSLVFVGDTQYFGPGTRLTVL.

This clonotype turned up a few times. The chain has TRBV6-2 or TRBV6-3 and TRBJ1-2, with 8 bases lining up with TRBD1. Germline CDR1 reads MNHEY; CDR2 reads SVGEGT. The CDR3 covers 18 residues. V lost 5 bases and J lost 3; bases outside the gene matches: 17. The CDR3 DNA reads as TGTGCCAGCAGTAGACAGGGGCTGGTTCACATCTCTGACTATGGCTACACCTTC. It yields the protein CASSRQGLVHISDYGYTF.

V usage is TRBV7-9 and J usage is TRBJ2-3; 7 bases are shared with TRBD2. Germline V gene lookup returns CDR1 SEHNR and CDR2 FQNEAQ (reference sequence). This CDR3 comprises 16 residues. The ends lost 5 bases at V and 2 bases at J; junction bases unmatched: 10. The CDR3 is CASSRMRRGSTDTQYF. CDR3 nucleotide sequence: TGTGCCAGCAGCCGGATGAGGCGGGGGTCCACAGATACGCAGTATTTT.

CDR3 bases: TGTGCCAGCAGTGAACGAAGGGCAGGGGGTAATTCACCCCTCCACTTT. It translates to CASSERRAGGNSPLHF. The chain links TRBV25-1 to TRBJ1-6; 7 bases match TRBD1. V lost 2 bases and J lost 6; bases outside the gene matches: 7. The CDR3 runs to 16 residues. Germline CDR1 MGHDK, CDR2 SYGVNS.

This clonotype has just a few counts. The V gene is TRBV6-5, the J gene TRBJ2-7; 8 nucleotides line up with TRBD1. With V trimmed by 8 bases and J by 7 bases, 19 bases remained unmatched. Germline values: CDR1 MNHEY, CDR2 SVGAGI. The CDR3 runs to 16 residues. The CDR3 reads CASPEGVDRGDNEQYF. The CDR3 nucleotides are TGTGCCAGCCCGGAGGGGGTTGACAGGGGAGACAATGAGCAGTACTTC.

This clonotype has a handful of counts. CDR3 protein: CASAPADSYNSPLHF. CDR3 in DNA: TGCGCCAGCGCCCCTGCAGATTCCTATAATTCACCCCTCCACTTT. This chain joins TRBV5-1 and TRBJ1-6; D is unclear. The CDR3 has 15 amino acids. Trimming shortened V by 7 bases and J by 1 base, and 12 bases separated the two germline ends. The germline gives CDR1 SGHRS, CDR2 YFSETQ.

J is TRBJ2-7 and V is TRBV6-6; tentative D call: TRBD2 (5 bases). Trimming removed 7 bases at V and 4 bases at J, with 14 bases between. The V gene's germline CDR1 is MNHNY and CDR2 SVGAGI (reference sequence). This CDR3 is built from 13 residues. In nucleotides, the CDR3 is TGTGCCAGCAAACGAGCGGATGTTTACGAGCAGTACTTC. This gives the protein CASKRADVYEQYF.

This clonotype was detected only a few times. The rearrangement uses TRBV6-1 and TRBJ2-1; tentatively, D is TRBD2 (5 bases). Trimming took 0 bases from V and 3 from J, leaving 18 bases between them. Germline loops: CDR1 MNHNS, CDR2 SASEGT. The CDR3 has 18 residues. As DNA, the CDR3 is TGTGCCAGCAGTGAAGCTTGGTTCGAGGGCAGAAACTACAATGAGCAGTTCTTC. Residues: CASSEAWFEGRNYNEQFF.